The 18 T cell receptor beta chains below were found in one sample sequenced in a study of cytomegalovirus exposure and HLA in healthy donors. PCR used 60 Vbeta primers and 13 Jbeta primers. The table came from immunoSEQ multiplex PCR; TCRdb's copy has only in-frame clones and leaves some out. The sample lists more than 90,000 clones; 78% were seen once. Material for sequencing was PBMCs. The receptors stem from a woman aged 40 to 50 in good health and CMV-seronegative.

The rearrangement joins TRBV19 to TRBJ1-6; 7 nucleotides align to TRBD1. The ends lost 6 bases at V and 6 bases at J; junction bases unmatched: 8. The CDR3 spans 15 residues. CDR1 is LNHDA and CDR2 is SQIVND in the germline V gene (reference sequence). The CDR3 DNA is TGTGCCAGTAGGTCGCCGGGACAGACTAATTCACCCCTCCACTTT. Protein: CASRSPGQTNSPLHF.

This chain uses TRBV5-8 with TRBJ1-6; 8 bases align to TRBD1. The CDR3 sequence is 15 residues long. The germline V gene has CDR1 SGHTS and CDR2 YDEGEE. The ends lost 0 bases at V and 10 bases at J; junction bases unmatched: 6. The CDR3 bases are TGTGCCAGCAGCTTGGGACAGGGGACCAGATCACCCCTCCACTTT. This codes for CASSLGQGTRSPLHF.

V usage is TRBV29-1 and J usage is TRBJ1-1, with TRBD1 matching 7 bases. CDR1 and CDR2 from the germline V gene are SQVTM and ANQGSEA. The V and J ends lost 5 bases and 2 bases, in that order; junction bases with no gene match: 8. The CDR3 is 14 residues long. CDR3 DNA: TGCAGCGTTAGGGGGCCGGGAATAAACACTGAAGCTTTCTTT. The encoded protein is CSVRGPGINTEAFF.

This rearrangement joins TRBV27 to TRBJ2-5; tentative D call: TRBD2 (5 bases). The J call may not be correct, given that the DNA end is closer to TRBJ2-7. CDR1 and CDR2 (germline): MNHEY, SMNVEV (reference sequence). CDR3 length: 13 residues. CDR3 sequence: CASSFGRAYEQYF. Written as DNA, the CDR3 is TGTGCCAGCAGTTTCGGGCGGGCCTACGAGCAGTACTTC.

This chain links TRBV11-2 with TRBJ2-2, with a weak D call TRBD2 (5 bases). The V gene lost 4 bases and the J gene lost 6 bases, with 15 bases spanning the gap. Per the germline V gene, CDR1 is SGHAT and CDR2 is FQNNGV. The CDR3 is 15 amino acids. The DNA for the CDR3 is TGTGCCAGCAGCTGGACGGGGAAGAAATCCGGGGAGCTGTTTTTT. It translates to CASSWTGKKSGELFF. The variable domain in full, with the rest retrieved from reference TRBV11-2 and TRBJ2-2, is EAGVAQSPRYKIIEKRQSVAFWCNPISGHATLYWYQQILGQGPKLLIQFQNNGVVDDSQLPKDRFSAERLKGVDSTLKIQPAKLEDSAVYLCASSWTGKKSGELFFGEGSRLTVL.

The CDR3 loop is CASSLGQYNSPLHF. For the CDR3, the DNA is TGTGCCAGCAGCTTGGGTCAGTATAATTCACCCCTCCACTTT. This chain joins TRBV5-6 and TRBJ1-6; D is unclear. The length of the CDR3 is 14 residues. The V and J ends lost 0 bases and 4 bases respectively, with 5 bases between them. Germline loops: CDR1 SGHDT, CDR2 YYEEEE.

This chain links TRBV20-1 with TRBJ1-1; D uncertain. The germline V gene has CDR1 DFQATT and CDR2 SNEGSKA (reference sequence). The CDR3 consists of 10 residues. The germline V and J ends were trimmed by 1 base and 11 bases, with 8 bases remaining between them. This chain's CDR3 is CSARVERAFF. CDR3 bases: TGCAGTGCTAGAGTCGAGAGGGCTTTCTTT.

This sequence joins TRBV6-6 and TRBJ2-3; 11 bases match TRBD2. Germline loops: CDR1 MNHNY, CDR2 SVGAGI (reference sequence). The CDR3 length is 16 residues. The J segment lost 4 bases and the V segment lost 6 bases, leaving 9 bases of the junction unmatched. CDR3 DNA: TGTGCCAGCAGAACTATACTAGCGGGAGCTTCAGATACGCAGTATTTT. Residues: CASRTILAGASDTQYF.

Here the CDR3 reads CASSIERRTEAFF. The CDR3 DNA reads TGTGCCAGTAGTATAGAAAGGAGAACTGAAGCTTTCTTT. This chain uses TRBV19 with TRBJ1-1; no firm D call. The CDR3 loop spans 13 amino acids. Trimming removed 0 bases at V and 5 bases at J, with 7 bases between. Germline CDR1 and CDR2: LNHDA and SQIVND (reference sequence).

This chain uses TRBV5-6 with TRBJ1-6; a possible D gene is TRBD1 (6 bases). CDR1 SGHDT and CDR2 YYEEEE come from the germline V gene. This CDR3 is 15 amino acids long. The V end was cut by 2 bases, the J end by 14 bases, with 20 bases between. The CDR3 is CASSLFVGGYGALHF. CDR3 nucleotide sequence: TGTGCCAGCAGCTTATTTGTTGGGGGCTACGGGGCCCTCCACTTT.

The V and J genes are TRBV19 and TRBJ1-1, with D possibly TRBD1 on 6 matching bases. Germline lookup yields CDR1 LNHDA and CDR2 SQIVND (reference sequence). The V end lost 7 bases, the J end lost 4 bases, and 19 bases lay between the germline ends. The CDR3 is 15 amino acids. For the CDR3, the DNA is TGTGCCAGTACCAATGAAGGGACCAGGGGCACTGAAGCTTTCTTT. Its translation: CASTNEGTRGTEAFF.

The chain couples TRBV2 to TRBJ2-4; a possible D gene is TRBD1 (6 bases). There are 14 residues in the CDR3. The germline gives CDR1 SNHLY, CDR2 FYNNEI. Trimming removed 4 bases at V and 0 bases at J, with 7 bases between. The CDR3 DNA reads as TGTGCCAGCAGTGTAGGGGGAGCCAAAAACATTCAGTACTTC. This codes for CASSVGGAKNIQYF.

V is TRBV19 and J is TRBJ1-2; 9 bases are a match to TRBD1. Germline V CDR1 and CDR2: LNHDA, SQIVND (reference sequence). CDR3 length equals 14 residues. V trimming: 5 bases; J trimming: 5 bases; junction bases outside the gene matches: 6. The CDR3 coding sequence is TGTGCCAGTAGTTACGGGACAGGGATTTATGGCTACACCTTC. This gives the protein CASSYGTGIYGYTF.

The chain carries TRBV18 and TRBJ1-3, with a weak D call TRBD1 (5 bases). The V gene lost 3 bases and the J gene lost 4 bases, with 16 bases spanning the gap. CDR1 is KGHSH, CDR2 LQKENI, per germline. The CDR3 is made up of 16 amino acids. The CDR3 loop reads CASSPPGGARGNTIYF. The CDR3 coding sequence is TGTGCCAGCTCACCCCCTGGAGGGGCGCGAGGAAACACCATATATTTT.

The chain carries TRBV28 and TRBJ2-3, with 7 positions matching TRBD2. Per the germline V gene, CDR1 is MDHEN and CDR2 is SYDVKM. CDR3 length: 15 amino acids. The trim removed 2 bases at V and 9 bases at J, leaving 11 bases unmatched. The CDR3 DNA reads TGTGCCAGCAGTTTAAGCGGGGCGCAGGGCTGGACGCAGTATTTT. Protein product: CASSLSGAQGWTQYF. Combining the CDR3 with reference TRBV28 and TRBJ2-3 gives the whole variable domain DVKVTQSSRYLVKRTGEKVFLECVQDMDHENMFWYRQDPGLGLRLIYFSYDVKMKEKGDIPEGYSVSREKKERFSLILESASTNQTSMYLCASSLSGAQGWTQYFGPGTRLTVL.

Turning to this clone: Its ends do not fully match the called genes, so a read error is possible. The chain joins TRBV7-9 to TRBJ2-7; 11 bases line up with TRBD1. CDR3 length: 16 amino acids. The germline V gene encodes CDR1 SEHNR and CDR2 FQNEAQ (reference sequence). CDR3 sequence: CSSSSPGQGVSYEQYF. The CDR3 bases are TGTTCCAGCAGTTCCCCGGGACAGGGGGTCTCCTACGAGCAGTACTTC.

CDR3 coding DNA: TGTGCCAGCAGCGACCCCGGGACACAATATCAGCCCCAGCATTTT. This codes for CASSDPGTQYQPQHF. This rearrangement joins TRBV28 to TRBJ1-5; a possible D gene is TRBD1 (6 bases). CDR3 length: 15 residues. CDR1 is MDHEN and CDR2 is SYDVKM in the germline V gene. The germline V and J ends were trimmed by 6 bases and 5 bases, with 17 bases remaining between them.

This chain connects TRBV27 to TRBJ2-7; D perhaps matches TRBD1 (6 bases). The V and J ends lost 5 bases and 0 bases respectively, with 14 bases between them. The CDR3 has 15 amino acids. The germline CDR1 and CDR2 sequences are MNHEY and SMNVEV (reference sequence). The CDR3 region has the DNA TGTGCCAGCAGTGCCGGGACACCGAGCTCCTACGAGCAGTACTTC. Its translation: CASSAGTPSSYEQYF.